This TCR beta chain was identified in a study of monozygotic twins with inflammatory bowel disease. Collection yielded 2.5 to 3 ml of blood per donor. Study-wide results and caveats: Lower TCRbeta diversity (inverse Simpson) was seen in IBD patients than in healthy co-twins.

The CDR3 is 14 residues long. Germline CDR1 SGHTA, CDR2 FQGTGA. Concerning this clonotype: Its antigen is as yet unknown.

Template switching incorporated UMIs with a 6-nucleotide sample barcode. TCRdb reanalyzed the 5' RACE reads, giving one entry per CDR3 protein sequence and no DNA. The table for this sample gives about 450,000 distinct CDR3 sequences. This chain joins TRBV7-3 and TRBJ2-3; TCRdb outputs TRBD2, but without DNA this stays unchecked. The TCR sequence derives from a human donor with ulcerative colitis or Crohn's disease, or a healthy co-twin of an affected twin (not recorded which). Sequencing was performed on blood. The CDR3 sequence: CASSSAGVADTQYF.